The 6 T cell receptor beta chains below all came from one sample that was sequenced in a study of cytomegalovirus exposure and HLA in healthy donors. PCR used 60 Vbeta primers and 13 Jbeta primers. Only in-frame clones appear in the TCRdb table, and some are missing; sequencing was by immunoSEQ multiplex PCR. Of roughly 130,000 clones in the sample, approximately 8.8% were seen once. The sample consisted of PBMCs. These receptors came from a man aged 35 to 55 in good health and CMV-seronegative.

This clone was counted only a few times. The chain carries TRBV19 and TRBJ1-1, with 11 bases that match TRBD1. The ends lost 6 bases at V and 0 bases at J; junction bases unmatched: 3. This CDR3 comprises 15 residues. CDR1 LNHDA and CDR2 SQIVND come from the germline V gene (reference sequence). The DNA for the CDR3 is TGTGCCAGTAGGGACAGGGGGCTTGTGAACACTGAAGCTTTCTTT. Translation: CASRDRGLVNTEAFF. Combining the CDR3 with reference TRBV19 and TRBJ1-1 gives the whole variable domain DGGITQSPKYLFRKEGQNVTLSCEQNLNHDAMYWYRQDPGQGLRLIYYSQIVNDFQKGDIAEGYSVSREKKESFPLTVTSAQKNPTAFYLCASRDRGLVNTEAFFGQGTRLTVV.

Only a few counts were recorded for this clone. This chain joins TRBV5-6 and TRBJ2-7; 10 bases agree with TRBD1. Germline V gene data show CDR1 as SGHDT and CDR2 as YYEEEE. This CDR3 has 15 residues. Germline trimming cut 0 bases from V and 5 bases from J; bases unmatched to any gene: 5. The CDR3 nucleotides are TGTGCCAGCAGCTTGGCTGGGACAGGGGAAGACGAGCAGTACTTC. Translated, it gives CASSLAGTGEDEQYF.

The sample holds a few counts of this clone. The CDR3 here is CASSLGGQNSGNTIYF. Here the CDR3 DNA reads TGCGCCAGCAGCTTGGGAGGACAAAACTCTGGAAACACCATATATTTT. The chain links TRBV5-1 to TRBJ1-3; TRBD1 is a possible D gene (5 bases). V gave up 0 bases and J gave up 0 bases, with 10 bases separating them. The germline gives CDR1 SGHRS, CDR2 YFSETQ. This CDR3 contains 16 residues.

The chain has TRBV5-5 and TRBJ1-6, with 9 bases identical to TRBD1. The ends lost 3 bases at V and 7 bases at J; junction bases unmatched: 5. CDR1 SGHKS and CDR2 YYEKEE come from the germline V gene (reference sequence). The CDR3 is made up of 15 amino acids. The CDR3, as DNA: TGTGCCAGCAGCTCGACAGGACAGGGGAATTCACCCCTCCACTTT. It yields the protein CASSSTGQGNSPLHF.

The chain recombines TRBV9 with TRBJ1-4, with D possibly being TRBD1 (5 bases). V dropped 7 bases and J dropped 7 bases, with 11 bases sitting between them. The CDR3 loop spans 12 amino acids. Germline V gives CDR1 SGDLS, CDR2 YYNGEE. CDR3 in DNA: TGTGCCAGCTCCGACGGGGGTGAAAAACTGTTTTTT. This gives the protein CASSDGGEKLFF. Using reference TRBV9 and TRBJ1-4 for the parts outside the CDR3, the full variable domain is DSGVTQTPKHLITATGQRVTLRCSPRSGDLSVYWYQQSLDQGLQFLIQYYNGEERAKGNILERFSAQQFPDLHSELNLSSLELGDSALYFCASSDGGEKLFFGSGTQLSVL.

The chain links TRBV19 to TRBJ1-4; TRBD1 aligns across 11 bases. The trim removed 8 bases at V and 5 bases at J, leaving 1 base unmatched. CDR3 length: 13 amino acids. Germline lookup yields CDR1 LNHDA and CDR2 SQIVND (reference sequence). CDR3 protein: CASGDRGNEKLFF. For the CDR3, the DNA is TGTGCCAGTGGGGACAGGGGGAATGAAAAACTGTTTTTT.